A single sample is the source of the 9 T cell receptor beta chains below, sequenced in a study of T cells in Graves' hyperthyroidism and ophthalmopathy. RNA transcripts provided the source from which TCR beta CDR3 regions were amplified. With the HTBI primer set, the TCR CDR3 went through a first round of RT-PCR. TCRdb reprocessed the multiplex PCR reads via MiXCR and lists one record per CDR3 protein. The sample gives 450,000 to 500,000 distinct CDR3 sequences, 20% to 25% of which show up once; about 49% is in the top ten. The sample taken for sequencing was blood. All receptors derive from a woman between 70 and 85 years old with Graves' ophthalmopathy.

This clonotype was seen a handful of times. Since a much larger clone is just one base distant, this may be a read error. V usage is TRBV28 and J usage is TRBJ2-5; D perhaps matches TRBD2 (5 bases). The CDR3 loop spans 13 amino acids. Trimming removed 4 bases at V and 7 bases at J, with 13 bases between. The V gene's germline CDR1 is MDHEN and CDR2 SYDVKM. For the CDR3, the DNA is TGTGCCAGCAGTTCGGGGATCGAAGGGACCCAGTACTTC. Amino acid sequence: CASSSGIEGTQYF.

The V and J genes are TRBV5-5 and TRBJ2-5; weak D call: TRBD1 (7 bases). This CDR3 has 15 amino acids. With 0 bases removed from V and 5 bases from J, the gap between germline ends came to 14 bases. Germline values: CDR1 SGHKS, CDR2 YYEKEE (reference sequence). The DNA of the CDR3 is TGTGCCAGCAGCTTGGATCCTCAGGGGGGCGAGACCCAGTACTTC. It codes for CASSLDPQGGETQYF.

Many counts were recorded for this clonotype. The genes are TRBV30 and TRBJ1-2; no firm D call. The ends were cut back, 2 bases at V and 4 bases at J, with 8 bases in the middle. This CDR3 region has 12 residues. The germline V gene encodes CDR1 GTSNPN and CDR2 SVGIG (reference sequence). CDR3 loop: CAWSKPLYGYTF. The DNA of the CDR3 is TGTGCCTGGAGTAAACCACTCTATGGCTACACCTTC.

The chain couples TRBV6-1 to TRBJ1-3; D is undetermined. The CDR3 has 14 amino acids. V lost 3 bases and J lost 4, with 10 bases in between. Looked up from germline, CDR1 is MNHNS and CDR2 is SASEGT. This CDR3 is CASSDPLGGNTIYF. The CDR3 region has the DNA TGTGCCAGCAGTGATCCTCTCGGCGGAAACACCATATATTTT.

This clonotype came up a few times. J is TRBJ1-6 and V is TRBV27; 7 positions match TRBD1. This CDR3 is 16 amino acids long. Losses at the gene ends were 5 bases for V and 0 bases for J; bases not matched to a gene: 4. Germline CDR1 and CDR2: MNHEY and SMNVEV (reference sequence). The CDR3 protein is CASSQGGGSYNSPLHF. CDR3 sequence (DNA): TGTGCCAGCAGTCAGGGGGGGGGCTCCTATAATTCACCCCTCCACTTT.

CDR3 in amino acids: CASSLRQSNTEAFF. The CDR3 DNA is TGTGCCAGCAGTTTGCGACAGTCCAACACTGAAGCTTTCTTT. The chain combines TRBV6-2 or TRBV6-3 with TRBJ1-1; perhaps TRBD1 as D (5 bases). CDR1 and CDR2 from the germline V gene are MNHEY and SVGEGT. The CDR3 loop spans 14 amino acids. V lost 4 bases and J 2 bases, leaving 11 bases between the germline ends.

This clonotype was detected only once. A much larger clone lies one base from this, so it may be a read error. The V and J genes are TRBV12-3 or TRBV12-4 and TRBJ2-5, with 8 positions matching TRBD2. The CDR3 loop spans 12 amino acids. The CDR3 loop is CASRGRGETQCF. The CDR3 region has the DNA TGTGCCAGCAGGGGGCGGGGGGAGACCCAGTGCTTC.

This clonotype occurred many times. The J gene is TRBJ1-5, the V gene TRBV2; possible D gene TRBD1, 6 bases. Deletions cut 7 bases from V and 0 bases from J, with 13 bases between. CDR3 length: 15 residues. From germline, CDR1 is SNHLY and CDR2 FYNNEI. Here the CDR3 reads CASMREQGSNQPQHF. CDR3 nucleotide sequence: TGTGCCAGCATGCGTGAACAGGGTAGCAATCAGCCCCAGCATTTT.

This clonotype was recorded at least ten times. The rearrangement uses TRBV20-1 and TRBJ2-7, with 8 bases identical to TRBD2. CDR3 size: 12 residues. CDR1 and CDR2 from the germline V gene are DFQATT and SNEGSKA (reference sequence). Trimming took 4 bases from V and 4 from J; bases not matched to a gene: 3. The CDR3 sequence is CSATTSGYEQYF. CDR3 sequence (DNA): TGCAGTGCTACTACTAGCGGTTACGAGCAGTACTTC.